This T cell receptor beta chain emerged from a study of Ad26.COV2.S vaccination and SARS-CoV-2 variants. For the study at large: Into the muscle, Ad26.COV2.S was dosed once or twice, 56 days apart.

Per the germline V gene, CDR1 is SGHKS and CDR2 is YYEKEE (reference sequence). The V and J ends lost 6 bases and 0 bases respectively, with 13 bases between them. The CDR3 contains 15 residues. Treatment defined: roughly 20 received Ad26.COV2.S at low or high dose, single or two shots; roughly 5 received placebo; per-sample allocation not given. Specimens were obtained on day 63 following the first vaccine or placebo injection. Sequenced by immunoSEQ multiplex PCR; TCRdb stores in-frame clones only, minus some. The table has roughly 330,000 clones, roughly 88% seen once. The sample in question was peripheral blood, obtained in a trial of Ad26.COV2.S vaccine versus placebo. The receptor was derived from a person between 18 and 60 years old who received the Ad26.COV2.S COVID-19 vaccine or a placebo. The gene calls are TRBV5-5 and TRBJ2-1; maybe TRBD1 (6 bases). The CDR3 here is CASIGMGASYNEQFF. CDR3 sequence (DNA): TGTGCCAGCATCGGAATGGGGGCCTCCTACAATGAGCAGTTCTTC.